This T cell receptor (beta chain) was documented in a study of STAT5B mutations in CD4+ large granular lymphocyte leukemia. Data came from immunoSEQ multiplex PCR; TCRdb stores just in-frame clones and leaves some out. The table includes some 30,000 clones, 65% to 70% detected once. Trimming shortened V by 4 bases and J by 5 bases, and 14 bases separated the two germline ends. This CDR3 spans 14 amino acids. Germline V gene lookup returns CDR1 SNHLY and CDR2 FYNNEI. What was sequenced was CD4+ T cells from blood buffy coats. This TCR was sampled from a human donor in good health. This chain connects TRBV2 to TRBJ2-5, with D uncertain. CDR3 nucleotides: TGTGCCAGCAGTGGTACTGCCCCGGTGGAGACCCAGTACTTC. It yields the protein CASSGTAPVETQYF.